Listed below are T cell receptor beta chains from one sample, sequenced in a study of siplizumab effects on memory and regulatory T cells. Sequenced by immunoSEQ multiplex PCR; TCRdb stores in-frame clones only, minus some. The sample includes over 60,000 clones, about 89% seen only once; the top ten take roughly 29%. The sample consisted of CD8+ T cells sorted from blood. The receptors come from a human donor in good health. Each CDR3 is given with its conserved first and last residue. D genes are given only for firm matches. A row's size may be missing; if present it is once, few, many or a size class.

CDR3 DNA,CDR3 protein,J gene,V gene,clone size,D gene
TGTGCCAGCAGTGGGACAGGGGACATGAATTCACCCCTCCACTTT,CASSGTGDMNSPLHF,TRBJ1-6,TRBV27,.,TRBD1
TGCGCCAGCAGCTCCTCTAGCGGGGGGGCAGAGACCCAGTACTTC,CASSSSSGGAETQYF,TRBJ2-5,TRBV5-1,.,TRBD2
TGCAGTGCTAGATCCATAGATACGCAGTATTTT,CSARSIDTQYF,TRBJ2-3,TRBV20-1,.,.
TGTGCCAGCAGTGAAGCCGTTGAGGGACCACAGCCCCAGCATTTT,CASSEAVEGPQPQHF,TRBJ1-5,TRBV6-1,once,.
TGTGCCAGTAGTATTGGGCAGGGAAGCTATGGCTACACCTTC,CASSIGQGSYGYTF,TRBJ1-2,TRBV19,.,.
TGTGCCAGTAGTATAGTTCCGATCAGCTACAATGAGCAGTTCTTC,CASSIVPISYNEQFF,TRBJ2-1,TRBV19,.,.
TGTGCCAGCAGCTTACTCGGGACTAGCGGGAGCCGGGAGCTGTTTTTT,CASSLLGTSGSRELFF,TRBJ2-2,TRBV7-3,.,TRBD2
TGTGCCAGTAGTATAGGCAGGGGAAATGAGCAGTTCTTC,CASSIGRGNEQFF,TRBJ2-1,TRBV19,.,.
TGTGCCAGCAGCTTGGCGAGCTCTGGGGCCAACGTCCTGACTTTC,CASSLASSGANVLTF,TRBJ2-6,TRBV5-5,.,.
TGTGCCAGCAGTTACTCCGGGGGTGAGCAGTTCTTC,CASSYSGGEQFF,TRBJ2-1,TRBV6-5,.,.
TGTGCCAGCGGGGACAGCGACTACGAGCAGTACTTC,CASGDSDYEQYF,TRBJ2-7,TRBV7-9,.,TRBD1
TGTGCCAGCAGCGCCGAGACAGGGGGCCAAGAGACCCAGTACTTC,CASSAETGGQETQYF,TRBJ2-5,TRBV9,.,TRBD1
TGCAGCGTGTTACAGTCTGGAAACACCATATATTTT,CSVLQSGNTIYF,TRBJ1-3,TRBV29-1,.,.
TGTGCCAGCAACCCGTTGACCAGCTCCTACAATGAGCAGTTCTTC,CASNPLTSSYNEQFF,TRBJ2-1,TRBV5-4,.,.
TGTGCCAGCAGCCGACAGTCCCCCTACGAGCAGTACTTC,CASSRQSPYEQYF,TRBJ2-7,TRBV7-9,.,.
TGCGCCAGCAGAGTGAACACTGAAGCTTTCTTT,CASRVNTEAFF,TRBJ1-1,TRBV4-1,.,.
TGTGCCAGCAGTTTCCTAGCTTGGAGCAATGAGCAGTTCTTC,CASSFLAWSNEQFF,TRBJ2-1,TRBV27,.,.
TGTGCCAGCAGTTACCCGTACGAGACCCAGTACTTC,CASSYPYETQYF,TRBJ2-5,TRBV6-6,.,.
TGCGCCAGCAGCTCTTCCAGCGGCTCCTACGAGCAGTACTTC,CASSSSSGSYEQYF,TRBJ2-7,TRBV5-1,.,.
TGTGCCAGCAGTGAAAGGGTGGTGGGACAGGGAACAGATACGCAGTATTTT,CASSERVVGQGTDTQYF,TRBJ2-3,TRBV25-1,.,TRBD1
TGTGCCACCCAGTTGCTGCATGAGCAGTATTTT,CATQLLHEQYF,TRBJ2-3,TRBV6-1,.,.
TGTGCCAGCAGTTTACCGGGAACCTCAGTATTC,CASSLPGTSVF,TRBJ1-2,TRBV6-6,.,.
TGTGCCAGTAGTATAGTCAAAAACATTCAGTACTTC,CASSIVKNIQYF,TRBJ2-4,TRBV19,.,.
TGTGCCACCAGCAGAGATCGGGGGGTGAACACTGAAGCTTTCTTT,CATSRDRGVNTEAFF,TRBJ1-1,TRBV15,.,.
TGTGCCAGCGGGGGTAGCTCCTACAATGAGCAGTTCTTC,CASGGSSYNEQFF,TRBJ2-1,TRBV19,once,.
TGTGCCAGCAGCTCAGGACTAGCGGGTACAGATACGCAGTATTTT,CASSSGLAGTDTQYF,TRBJ2-3,TRBV7-3,.,TRBD2
TGTGCCAGCAGCTCCGGGACGCTAGAGACCCAGTACTTC,CASSSGTLETQYF,TRBJ2-5,TRBV13,.,.
TGCGCCAGCAGCTCCCTGATGGGTTTGGACAATGAGCAGTTCTTC,CASSSLMGLDNEQFF,TRBJ2-1,TRBV4-1,.,.
TGTGCCAGCAGCACCTACCCGGGACAGAGCTCCTACGAGCAGTACTTC,CASSTYPGQSSYEQYF,TRBJ2-7,TRBV5-4,.,TRBD1
TGTGCCACACATAGTGGCCAAGCGACAGATACGCAGTATTTT,CATHSGQATDTQYF,TRBJ2-3,TRBV19,.,.
TGTGCCAGTAGGATTGGGACAGGGCCCAACGTCCTGACTTTC,CASRIGTGPNVLTF,TRBJ2-6,TRBV19,.,TRBD1
TGTGCTAGCAGTCACACAGTGAACACTGAAGCTTTCTTT,CASSHTVNTEAFF,TRBJ1-1,TRBV7-7,few,.
TGTGCCAGCAGCTCCGTTGGGACAGGGTCTTACGAGCAGTACTTC,CASSSVGTGSYEQYF,TRBJ2-7,TRBV5-5,.,TRBD1
TGTGCCAGTAGTGCCGGGGGACAGGGGGCTTGGCGGTGGTGGACTGAAGCTTTCTTT,CASSAGGQGAWRWWTEAFF,TRBJ1-1,TRBV19,.,TRBD1
TGCGCCAGCAGCTGGAGCGGGGGGGCCTACGAGCAGTTCTTC,CASSWSGGAYEQFF,TRBJ2-1,TRBV5-1,.,TRBD2
TGTGCCAGCAGCGGGGTAAGCGGGAGTAGCACAGATACGCAGTATTTT,CASSGVSGSSTDTQYF,TRBJ2-3,TRBV5-6,.,TRBD2
TGTGCCAGCAGCGTAGATTCCCCGGGTGGCGAGCAGTACTTC,CASSVDSPGGEQYF,TRBJ2-7,TRBV9,.,.
TGTGCCAGCAGCAAATCACTCGTAGCCAAAAACATTCAGTACTTC,CASSKSLVAKNIQYF,TRBJ2-4,TRBV21-1,.,.
TGCAGCGCAACTAGCGGGGGCACAGATACGCAGTATTTT,CSATSGGTDTQYF,TRBJ2-3,TRBV29-1,.,TRBD2
TGTGCCAGCAGCCCGGCGGGGTTCTACGAGCAGTACTTC,CASSPAGFYEQYF,TRBJ2-7,TRBV7-9,.,.
TGTGCCAGCAGCACGGGACAGGGGACATATAATTCACCCCTCCACTTT,CASSTGQGTYNSPLHF,TRBJ1-6,TRBV7-8,.,TRBD1
TGTGCCAGCAGCTTGGTAGGGTTCTCTGGAAACACCATATATTTT,CASSLVGFSGNTIYF,TRBJ1-3,TRBV5-6,.,.
TGTGCCAGCAGCTCCCGGACAGATGCTTTCGGAAACACCATATATTTT,CASSSRTDAFGNTIYF,TRBJ1-3,TRBV9,.,.
TGTGCCAGTAGCGGAACGGGACAGGGGCGGCGGTGGGGCACTGAAGCTTTCTTT,CASSGTGQGRRWGTEAFF,TRBJ1-1,TRBV19,.,TRBD1
TGCAGCGTTGAAGGGCTAGCGAGCTACAATGAGCAGTTCTTC,CSVEGLASYNEQFF,TRBJ2-1,TRBV29-1,.,.
TGTGCCAGCACCGGAGGTAGGACAGGGGACACCGGGGAGCTGTTTTTT,CASTGGRTGDTGELFF,TRBJ2-2,TRBV21-1,.,.
TGTGCCAGCAGTTATTCGAGGGGCCTCACAGATACGCAGTATTTT,CASSYSRGLTDTQYF,TRBJ2-3,TRBV6-5,.,.
TGTGCCAGCAGCCTCTGGACCGGGGAGCTGTTTTTT,CASSLWTGELFF,TRBJ2-2,TRBV13,.,.
TGTGCCAGCAGCTTAGCGTATGCGGAGGCCTACAATGAGCAGTTCTTC,CASSLAYAEAYNEQFF,TRBJ2-1,TRBV7-6,.,.
TGTGCCACCAGCTTAATCAAGACAGGGAGTGAAAAACTGTTTTTT,CATSLIKTGSEKLFF,TRBJ1-4,TRBV15,.,TRBD1
TGTGCTAGTGGTTCAGATCCCGGACTATTAAATGAGCAGTTCTTC,CASGSDPGLLNEQFF,TRBJ2-1,TRBV12-5,medium-sized,.
TGTGCCAGCACAACAGGGGGTTCAGATACGCAGTATTTT,CASTTGGSDTQYF,TRBJ2-3,TRBV27,.,TRBD1
TGTGCCAGTAGTGAAACAGACTATCAGCCCCAGCATTTT,CASSETDYQPQHF,TRBJ1-5,TRBV19,few,.
TGTGCCAGCAGCCCCGGGACAGTCATGAGTACTGGAAACACCATATATTTT,CASSPGTVMSTGNTIYF,TRBJ1-3,TRBV5-4,once,TRBD1
TGCGCCAGCAGCCCCAGGGGACAGGGGGCATACGAGCAGTACTTC,CASSPRGQGAYEQYF,TRBJ2-7,TRBV4-1,.,TRBD1